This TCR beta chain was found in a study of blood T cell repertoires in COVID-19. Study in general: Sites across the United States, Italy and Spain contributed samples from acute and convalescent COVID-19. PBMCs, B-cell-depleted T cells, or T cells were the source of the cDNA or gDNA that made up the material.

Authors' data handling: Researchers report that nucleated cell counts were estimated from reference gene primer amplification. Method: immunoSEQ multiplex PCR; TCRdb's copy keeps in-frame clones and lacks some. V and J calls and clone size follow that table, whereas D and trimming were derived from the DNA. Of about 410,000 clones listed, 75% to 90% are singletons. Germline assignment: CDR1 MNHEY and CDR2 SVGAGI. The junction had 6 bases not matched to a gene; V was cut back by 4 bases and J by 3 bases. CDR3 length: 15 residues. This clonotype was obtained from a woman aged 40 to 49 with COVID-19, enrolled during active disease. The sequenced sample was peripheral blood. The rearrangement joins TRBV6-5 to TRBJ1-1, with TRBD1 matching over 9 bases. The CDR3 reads CASSSTGTGYTEAFF. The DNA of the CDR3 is TGTGCCAGCAGTTCCACCGGGACAGGGTACACTGAAGCTTTCTTT.